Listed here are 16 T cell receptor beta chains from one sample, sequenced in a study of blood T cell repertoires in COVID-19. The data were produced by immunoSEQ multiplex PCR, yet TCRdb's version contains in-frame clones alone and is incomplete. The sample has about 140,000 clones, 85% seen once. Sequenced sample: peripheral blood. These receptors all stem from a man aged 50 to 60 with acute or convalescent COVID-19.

CDR3 sequence (DNA): TGTGCCAGCAGTCAGACGACTAGCGGGGGGGGGACCCAGTACTTC. Its protein is CASSQTTSGGGTQYF. The gene calls are TRBV27 and TRBJ2-5; TRBD2 matches at 14 bases. The CDR3 is 15 amino acids. Germline V lookup: CDR1 MNHEY, CDR2 SMNVEV (reference sequence). After removal of 5 bases from V and 7 bases from J, the junction contained 6 bases not matched to a gene.

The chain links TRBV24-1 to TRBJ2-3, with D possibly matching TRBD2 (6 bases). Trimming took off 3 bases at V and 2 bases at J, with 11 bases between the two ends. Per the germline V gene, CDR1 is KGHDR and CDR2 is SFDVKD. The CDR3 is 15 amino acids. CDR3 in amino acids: CATSDKLAHTDTQYF. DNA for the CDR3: TGTGCCACCAGTGATAAACTAGCTCACACAGATACGCAGTATTTT.

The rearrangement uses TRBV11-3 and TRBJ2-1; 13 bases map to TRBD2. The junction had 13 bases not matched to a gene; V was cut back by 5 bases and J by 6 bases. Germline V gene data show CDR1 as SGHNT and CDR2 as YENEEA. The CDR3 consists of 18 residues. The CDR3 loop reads CASSRPGLAGRGGNEQFF. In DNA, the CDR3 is TGTGCCAGCAGCCGACCGGGACTAGCGGGGAGGGGAGGCAATGAGCAGTTCTTC.

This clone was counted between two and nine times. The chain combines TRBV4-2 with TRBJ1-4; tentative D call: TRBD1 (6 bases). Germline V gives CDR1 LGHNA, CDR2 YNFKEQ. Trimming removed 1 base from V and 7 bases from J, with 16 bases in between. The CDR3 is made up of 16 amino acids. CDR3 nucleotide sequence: TGTGCCAGCAGCCAAGGGATGGGGGCCGGCGGTGAAAAACTGTTTTTT. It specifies CASSQGMGAGGEKLFF.

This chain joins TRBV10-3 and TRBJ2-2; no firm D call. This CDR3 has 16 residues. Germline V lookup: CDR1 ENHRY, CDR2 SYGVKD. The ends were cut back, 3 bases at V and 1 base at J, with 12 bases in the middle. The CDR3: CAISDRDGVNTGELFF. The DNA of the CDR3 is TGTGCCATCAGTGACCGCGACGGAGTGAACACCGGGGAGCTGTTTTTT.

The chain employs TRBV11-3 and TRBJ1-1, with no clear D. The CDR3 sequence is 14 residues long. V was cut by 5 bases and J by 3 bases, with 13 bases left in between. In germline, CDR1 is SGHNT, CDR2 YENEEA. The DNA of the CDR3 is TGTGCCAGCAGCGATAGAGGGCCTGACACTGAAGCTTTCTTT. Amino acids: CASSDRGPDTEAFF.

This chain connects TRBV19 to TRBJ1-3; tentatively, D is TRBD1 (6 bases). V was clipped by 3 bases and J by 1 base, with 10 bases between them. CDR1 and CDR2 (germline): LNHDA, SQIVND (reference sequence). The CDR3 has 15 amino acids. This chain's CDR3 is CASSIKGVSGNTIYF. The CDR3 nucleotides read TGTGCCAGTAGTATCAAGGGGGTTTCTGGAAACACCATATATTTT. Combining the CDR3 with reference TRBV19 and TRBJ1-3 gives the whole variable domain DGGITQSPKYLFRKEGQNVTLSCEQNLNHDAMYWYRQDPGQGLRLIYYSQIVNDFQKGDIAEGYSVSREKKESFPLTVTSAQKNPTAFYLCASSIKGVSGNTIYFGEGSWLTVV.

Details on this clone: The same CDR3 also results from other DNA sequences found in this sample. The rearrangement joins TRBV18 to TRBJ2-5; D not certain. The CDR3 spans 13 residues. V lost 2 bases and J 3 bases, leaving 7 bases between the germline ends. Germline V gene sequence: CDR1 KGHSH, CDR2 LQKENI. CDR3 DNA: TGTGCCAGCTCACCAGGCCAGAAAGAGACCCAGTACTTC. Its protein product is CASSPGQKETQYF. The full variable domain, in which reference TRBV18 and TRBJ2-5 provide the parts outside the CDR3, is NAGVMQNPRHLVRRRGQEARLRCSPMKGHSHVYWYRQLPEEGLKFMVYLQKENIIDESGMPKERFSAEFPKEGPSILRIQQVVRGDSAAYFCASSPGQKETQYFGPGTRLLVL.

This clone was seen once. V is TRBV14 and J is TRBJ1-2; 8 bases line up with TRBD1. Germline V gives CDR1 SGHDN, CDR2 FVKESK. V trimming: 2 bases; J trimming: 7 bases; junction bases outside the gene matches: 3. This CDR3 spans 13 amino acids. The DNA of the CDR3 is TGTGCCAGCAGCCAACAGGGGGCTCGTGGCTACACCTTC. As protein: CASSQQGARGYTF.

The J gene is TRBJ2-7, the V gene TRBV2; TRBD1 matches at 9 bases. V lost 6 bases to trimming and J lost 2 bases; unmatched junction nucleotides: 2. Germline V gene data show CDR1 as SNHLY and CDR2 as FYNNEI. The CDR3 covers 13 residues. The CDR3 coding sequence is TGTGCCAGCAGGGGACAGGGACCCTACGAGCAGTACTTC. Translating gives CASRGQGPYEQYF.

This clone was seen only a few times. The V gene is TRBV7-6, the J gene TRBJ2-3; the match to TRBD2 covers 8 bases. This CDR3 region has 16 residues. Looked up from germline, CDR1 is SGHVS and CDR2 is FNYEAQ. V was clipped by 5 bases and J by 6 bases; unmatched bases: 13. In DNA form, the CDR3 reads TGTGCCAGCAGCCTCGGCTTCGGCGGGGGGTCCGATACGCAGTATTTT. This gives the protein CASSLGFGGGSDTQYF.

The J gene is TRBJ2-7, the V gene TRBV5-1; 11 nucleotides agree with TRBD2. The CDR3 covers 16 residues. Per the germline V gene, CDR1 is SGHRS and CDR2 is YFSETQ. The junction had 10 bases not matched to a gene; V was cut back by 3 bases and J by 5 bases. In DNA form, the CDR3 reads TGCGCCAGCAGCTCCCTTACTAGCGGGAGTCCCCACGAGCAGTACTTC. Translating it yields CASSSLTSGSPHEQYF.

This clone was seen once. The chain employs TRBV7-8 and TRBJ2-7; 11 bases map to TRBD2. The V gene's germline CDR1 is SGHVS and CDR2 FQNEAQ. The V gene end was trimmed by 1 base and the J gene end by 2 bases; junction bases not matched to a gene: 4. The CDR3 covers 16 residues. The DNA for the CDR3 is TGTGCCAGCAGCTTAGTTACTAGCGGGAGAACCTACGAGCAGTACTTC. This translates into CASSLVTSGRTYEQYF.

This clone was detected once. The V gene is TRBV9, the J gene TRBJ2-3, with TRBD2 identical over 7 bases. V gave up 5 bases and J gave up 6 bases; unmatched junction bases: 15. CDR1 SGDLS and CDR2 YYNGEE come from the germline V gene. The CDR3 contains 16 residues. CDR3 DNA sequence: TGTGCCAGCAGACCGAAGGCTAGCGGTCTTCCGGATACGCAGTATTTT. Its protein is CASRPKASGLPDTQYF.

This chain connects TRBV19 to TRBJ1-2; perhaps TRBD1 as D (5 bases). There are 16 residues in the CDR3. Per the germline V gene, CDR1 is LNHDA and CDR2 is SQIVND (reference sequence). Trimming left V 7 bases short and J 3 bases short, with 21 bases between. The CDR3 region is CASMGRLGPKYYGYTF. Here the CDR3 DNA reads TGTGCCAGTATGGGAAGGTTGGGGCCGAAATACTATGGCTACACCTTC.

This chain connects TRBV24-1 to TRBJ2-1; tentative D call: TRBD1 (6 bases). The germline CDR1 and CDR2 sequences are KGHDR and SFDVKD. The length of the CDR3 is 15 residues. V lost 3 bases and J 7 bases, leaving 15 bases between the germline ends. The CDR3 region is CATSDPGTSWNEQFF. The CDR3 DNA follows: TGTGCCACCAGTGATCCCGGGACAAGTTGGAATGAGCAGTTCTTC.